This entry describes one T cell receptor beta chain. 13 Jbeta primers and 60 Vbeta primers were used for the PCR. The data were produced by immunoSEQ multiplex PCR, yet TCRdb's version contains in-frame clones alone and is incomplete. Of 130,000 or so clones in the sample, roughly 82% are singletons; the top ten hold under 3%. These data belong to a study of cytomegalovirus exposure and HLA in healthy donors. Source material: PBMCs. The receptor's source is a woman aged 18-29 years in good health and CMV-seropositive.

The CDR3 DNA follows: TGTGCCAGCAGTCCCGCCCCGGGGGGCGAGCAGTACTTC. Residues: CASSPAPGGEQYF. This sequence joins TRBV27 and TRBJ2-7, with 7 positions matching TRBD2. This CDR3 is built from 13 residues. V trimming: 5 bases; J trimming: 6 bases; junction bases outside the gene matches: 7. Germline values: CDR1 MNHEY, CDR2 SMNVEV (reference sequence).